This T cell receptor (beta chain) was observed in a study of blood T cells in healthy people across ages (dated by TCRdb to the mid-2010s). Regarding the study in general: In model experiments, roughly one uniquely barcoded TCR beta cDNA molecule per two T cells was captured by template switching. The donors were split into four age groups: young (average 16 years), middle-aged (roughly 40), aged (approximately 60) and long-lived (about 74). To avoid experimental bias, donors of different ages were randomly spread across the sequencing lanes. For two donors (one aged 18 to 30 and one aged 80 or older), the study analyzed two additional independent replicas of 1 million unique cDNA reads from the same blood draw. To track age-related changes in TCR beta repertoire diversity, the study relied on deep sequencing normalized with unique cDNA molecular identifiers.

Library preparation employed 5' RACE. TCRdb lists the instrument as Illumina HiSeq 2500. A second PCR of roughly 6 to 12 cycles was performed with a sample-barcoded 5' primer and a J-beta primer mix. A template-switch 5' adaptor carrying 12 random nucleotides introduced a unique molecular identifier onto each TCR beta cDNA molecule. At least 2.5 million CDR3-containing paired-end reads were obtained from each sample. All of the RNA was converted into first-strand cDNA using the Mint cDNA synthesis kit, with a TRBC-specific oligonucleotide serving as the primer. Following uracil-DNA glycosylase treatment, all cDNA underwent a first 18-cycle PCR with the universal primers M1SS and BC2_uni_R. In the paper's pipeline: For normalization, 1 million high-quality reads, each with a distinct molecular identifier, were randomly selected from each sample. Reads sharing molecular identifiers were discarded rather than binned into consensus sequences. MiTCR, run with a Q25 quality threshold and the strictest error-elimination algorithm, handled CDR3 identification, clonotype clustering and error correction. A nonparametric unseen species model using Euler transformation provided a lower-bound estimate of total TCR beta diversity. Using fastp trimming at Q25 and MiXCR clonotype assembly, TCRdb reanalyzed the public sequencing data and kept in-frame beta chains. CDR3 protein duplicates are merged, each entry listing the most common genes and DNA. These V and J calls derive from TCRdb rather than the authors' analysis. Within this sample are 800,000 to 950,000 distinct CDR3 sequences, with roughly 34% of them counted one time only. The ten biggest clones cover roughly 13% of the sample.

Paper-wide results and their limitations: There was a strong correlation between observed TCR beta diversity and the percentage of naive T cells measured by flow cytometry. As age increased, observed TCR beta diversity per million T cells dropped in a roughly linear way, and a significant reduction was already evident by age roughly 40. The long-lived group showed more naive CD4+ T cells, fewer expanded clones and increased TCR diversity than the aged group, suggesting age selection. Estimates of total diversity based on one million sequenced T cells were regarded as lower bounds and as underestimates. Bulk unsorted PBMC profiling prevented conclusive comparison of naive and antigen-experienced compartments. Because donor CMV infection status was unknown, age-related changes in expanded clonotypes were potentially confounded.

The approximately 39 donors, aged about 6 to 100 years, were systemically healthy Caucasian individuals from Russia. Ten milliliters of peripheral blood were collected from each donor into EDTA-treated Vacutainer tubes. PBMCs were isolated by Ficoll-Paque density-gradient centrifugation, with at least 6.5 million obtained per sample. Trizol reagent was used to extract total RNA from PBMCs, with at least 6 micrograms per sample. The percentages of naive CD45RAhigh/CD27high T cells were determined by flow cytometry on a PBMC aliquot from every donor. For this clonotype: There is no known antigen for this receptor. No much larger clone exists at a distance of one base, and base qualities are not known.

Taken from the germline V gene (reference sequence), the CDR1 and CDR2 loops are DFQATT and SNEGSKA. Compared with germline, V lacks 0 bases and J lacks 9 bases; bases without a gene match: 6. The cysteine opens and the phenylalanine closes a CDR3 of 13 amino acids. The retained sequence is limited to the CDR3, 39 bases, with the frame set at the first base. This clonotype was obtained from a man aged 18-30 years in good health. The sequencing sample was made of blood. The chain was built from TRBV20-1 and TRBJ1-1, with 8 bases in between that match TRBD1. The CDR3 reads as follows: CSAREDRGFKAFF. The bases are TGCAGTGCTAGAGAAGACAGGGGCTTTAAAGCTTTCTTT.